This is a list of T cell receptor beta chains from one sample in a study of Graves' ophthalmopathy and Graves' hyperthyroidism. TCRdb processed the multiplex PCR reads anew with MiXCR; each CDR3 protein has one entry. Here the sample spans roughly 400,000 distinct CDR3 sequences, about a sixth being singletons. The sample was peripheral blood. The receptors shown here come from an adult woman with stable Graves' hyperthyroidism. Each CDR3 is given with its conserved first and last residue. The order of the fields is J gene, D gene, V gene, CDR3 protein. The D gene is left open where the match is weak.

TRBJ2-7,.,TRBV12-5,CASGFWGGSYEQYF
TRBJ2-5,.,TRBV7-9,CASSQSPALQETQYF
TRBJ1-5,TRBD1,TRBV20-1,CSARTGEYQPQHF
TRBJ2-2,.,TRBV4-1,CASSQALDTGELFF
TRBJ1-6,.,TRBV14,CASSQGSLHHF
TRBJ2-7,TRBD1,TRBV18,CASSPQKDREQYF
TRBJ2-3,.,TRBV4-2,CASSQGRGGADTQYF
TRBJ1-5,TRBD1,TRBV20-1,CSAPDRGHNSNQPQHF
TRBJ1-5,.,TRBV19,CASSIVGGLQPQHF
TRBJ2-5,TRBD1,TRBV6-2/TRBV6-3,CASSSGTGLGWTQYF
TRBJ1-1,.,TRBV20-1,CSAREPWGTTEAFF
TRBJ2-5,TRBD2,TRBV12-3/TRBV12-4,CASSRSALLAEQETQYF
TRBJ2-5,.,TRBV9,CASSVTSETQYF
TRBJ1-1,.,TRBV19,CASKVGGAGEAFF
TRBJ2-4,TRBD1,TRBV28,CASSPATTGNYQYF
TRBJ1-6,.,TRBV5-1,CASSQDFQDNSPLHF
TRBJ2-7,.,TRBV5-1,CASSLDPGTLYEQYF
TRBJ2-7,TRBD2,TRBV30,CAWSRGAGEQYF
TRBJ1-5,TRBD1,TRBV6-5,CASSYGGGNNQPQHF
TRBJ2-2,TRBD1,TRBV28,CASSLWGTGYHGELFF
TRBJ2-5,.,TRBV27,CASSLIVGMTDQYF
TRBJ2-7,TRBD2,TRBV15,CATSSPGTSGRAAGRAGHEQYF
TRBJ1-1,.,TRBV6-2/TRBV6-3,CASSAGPEAFF
TRBJ2-2,.,TRBV6-2/TRBV6-3,CASSYEQANTGELFF